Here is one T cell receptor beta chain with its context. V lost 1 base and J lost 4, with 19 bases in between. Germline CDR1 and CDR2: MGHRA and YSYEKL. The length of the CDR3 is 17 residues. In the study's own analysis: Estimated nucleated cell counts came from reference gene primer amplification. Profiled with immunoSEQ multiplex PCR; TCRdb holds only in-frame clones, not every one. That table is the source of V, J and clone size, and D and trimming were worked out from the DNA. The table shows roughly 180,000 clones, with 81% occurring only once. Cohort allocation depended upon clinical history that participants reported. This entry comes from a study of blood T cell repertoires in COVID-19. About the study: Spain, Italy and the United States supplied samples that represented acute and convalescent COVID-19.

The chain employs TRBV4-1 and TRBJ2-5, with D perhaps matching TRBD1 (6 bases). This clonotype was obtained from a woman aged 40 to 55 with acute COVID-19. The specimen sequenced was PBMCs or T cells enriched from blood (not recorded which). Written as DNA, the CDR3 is TGCGCCAGCAGCCAAGGGGTCTCGGACAGAGGAGGAGAGACCCAGTACTTC. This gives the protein CASSQGVSDRGGETQYF.